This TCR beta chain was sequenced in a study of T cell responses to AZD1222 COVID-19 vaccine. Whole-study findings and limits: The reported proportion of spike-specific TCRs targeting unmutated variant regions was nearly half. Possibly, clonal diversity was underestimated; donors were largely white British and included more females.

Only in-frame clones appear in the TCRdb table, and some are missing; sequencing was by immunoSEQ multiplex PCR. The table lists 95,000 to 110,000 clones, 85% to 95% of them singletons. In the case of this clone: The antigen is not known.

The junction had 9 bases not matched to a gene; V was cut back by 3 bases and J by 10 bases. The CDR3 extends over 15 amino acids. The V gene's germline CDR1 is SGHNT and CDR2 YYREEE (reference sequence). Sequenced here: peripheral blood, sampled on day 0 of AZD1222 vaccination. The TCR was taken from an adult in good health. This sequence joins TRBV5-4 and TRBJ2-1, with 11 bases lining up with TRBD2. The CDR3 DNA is TGTGCCAGCAGCTACGGACTAGCGGGCCAAAACGAGCAGTTCTTC. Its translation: CASSYGLAGQNEQFF. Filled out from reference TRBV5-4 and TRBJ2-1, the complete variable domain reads ETGVTQSPTHLIKTRGQQVTLRCSSQSGHNTVSWYQQALGQGPQFIFQYYREEENGRGNFPPRFSGLQFPNYSSELNVNALELDDSALYLCASSYGLAGQNEQFFGPGTRLTVL.